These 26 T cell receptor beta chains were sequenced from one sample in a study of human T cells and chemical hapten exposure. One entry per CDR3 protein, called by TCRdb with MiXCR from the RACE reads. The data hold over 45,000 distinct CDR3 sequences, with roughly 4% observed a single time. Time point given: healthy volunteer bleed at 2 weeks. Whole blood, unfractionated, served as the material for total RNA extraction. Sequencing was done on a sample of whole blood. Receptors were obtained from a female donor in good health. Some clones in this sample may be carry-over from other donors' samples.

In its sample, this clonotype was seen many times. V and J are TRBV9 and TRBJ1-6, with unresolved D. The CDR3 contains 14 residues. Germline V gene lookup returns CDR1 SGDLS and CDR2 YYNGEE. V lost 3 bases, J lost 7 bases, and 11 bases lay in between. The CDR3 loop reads CASSARQENSPLHF. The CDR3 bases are TGTGCCAGCAGCGCAAGACAAGAAAATTCACCCCTCCACTTT.

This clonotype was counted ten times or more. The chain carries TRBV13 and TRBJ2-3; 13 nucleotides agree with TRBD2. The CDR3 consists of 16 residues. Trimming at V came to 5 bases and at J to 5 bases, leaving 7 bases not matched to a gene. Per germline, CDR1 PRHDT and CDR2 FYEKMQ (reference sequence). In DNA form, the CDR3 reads TGTGCCAGCAGCGGTCGACTAGCGGGGGGACTAGATACGCAGTATTTT. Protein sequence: CASSGRLAGGLDTQYF. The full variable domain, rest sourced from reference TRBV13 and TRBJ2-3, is AAGVIQSPRHLIKEKRETATLKCYPIPRHDTVYWYQQGPGQDPQFLISFYEKMQSDKGSIPDRFSAQQFSDYHSELNMSSLELGDSALYFCASSGRLAGGLDTQYFGPGTRLTVL.

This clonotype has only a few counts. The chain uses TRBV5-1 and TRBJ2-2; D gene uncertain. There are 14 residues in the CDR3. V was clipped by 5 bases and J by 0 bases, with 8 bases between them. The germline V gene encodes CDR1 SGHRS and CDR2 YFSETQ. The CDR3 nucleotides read TGCGCCAGCAGGAGGAGACCGAACACCGGGGAGCTGTTTTTT. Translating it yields CASRRRPNTGELFF. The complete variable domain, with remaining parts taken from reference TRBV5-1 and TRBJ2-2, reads KAGVTQTPRYLIKTRGQQVTLSCSPISGHRSVSWYQQTPGQGLQFLFEYFSETQRNKGNFPGRFSGRQFSNSRSEMNVSTLELGDSALYLCASRRRPNTGELFFGEGSRLTVL.

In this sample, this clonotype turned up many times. The CDR3 nucleotides are TGTGCCAGCGCGGGGGCCCGCACAGATACGCAGTATTTT. As protein: CASAGARTDTQYF. This rearrangement joins TRBV2 to TRBJ2-3; weak D call: TRBD2 (7 bases). The germline CDR1 and CDR2 sequences are SNHLY and FYNNEI. Between the trimmed V and J ends, which lost 8 bases and 1 base, there was a span of 10 bases. This CDR3 region has 13 residues.

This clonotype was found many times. The CDR3 DNA reads TGTGCCAGCAGGCCCACGACACGCTTCACTGAAGCTTTCTTT. As protein: CASRPTTRFTEAFF. This chain connects TRBV12-3 or TRBV12-4 to TRBJ1-1, with D unresolved. This CDR3 has 14 amino acids. Trimming left V 6 bases short and J 4 bases short, with 15 bases between.

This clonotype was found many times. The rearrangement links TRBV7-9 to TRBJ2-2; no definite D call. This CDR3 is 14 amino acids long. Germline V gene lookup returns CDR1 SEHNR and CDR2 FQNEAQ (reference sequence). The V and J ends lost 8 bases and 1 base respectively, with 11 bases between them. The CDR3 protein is CASLRPVNTGELFF. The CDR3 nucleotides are TGTGCCAGCCTCCGACCCGTGAACACCGGGGAGCTGTTTTTT.

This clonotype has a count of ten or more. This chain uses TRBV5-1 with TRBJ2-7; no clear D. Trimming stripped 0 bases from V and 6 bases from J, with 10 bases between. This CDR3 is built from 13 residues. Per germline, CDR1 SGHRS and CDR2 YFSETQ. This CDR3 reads CASSLEGLIEQYF. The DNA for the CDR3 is TGCGCCAGCAGCTTGGAGGGCTTAATCGAGCAGTACTTC.

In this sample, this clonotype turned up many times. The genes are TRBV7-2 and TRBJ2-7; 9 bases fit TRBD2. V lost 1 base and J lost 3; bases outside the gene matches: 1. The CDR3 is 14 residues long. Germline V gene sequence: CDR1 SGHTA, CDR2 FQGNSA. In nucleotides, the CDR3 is TGTGCCAGCAGCTTAGTAGCGGGGGACTACGAGCAGTACTTC. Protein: CASSLVAGDYEQYF.

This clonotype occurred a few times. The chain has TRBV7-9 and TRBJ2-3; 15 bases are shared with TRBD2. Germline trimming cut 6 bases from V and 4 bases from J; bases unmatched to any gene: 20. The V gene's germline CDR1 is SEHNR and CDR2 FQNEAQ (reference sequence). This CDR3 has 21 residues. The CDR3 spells CASRDLRGLAGGVEGADTQYF. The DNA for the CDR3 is TGTGCCAGCAGAGACCTGCGAGGACTAGCGGGGGGGGTCGAGGGCGCAGATACGCAGTATTTT.

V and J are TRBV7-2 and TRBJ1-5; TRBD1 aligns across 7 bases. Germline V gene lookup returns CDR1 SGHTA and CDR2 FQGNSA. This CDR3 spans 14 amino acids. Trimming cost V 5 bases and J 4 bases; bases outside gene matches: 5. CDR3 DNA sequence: TGTGCCAGCAGCCTTTCACAGGGGAATCAGCCCCAGCATTTT. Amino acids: CASSLSQGNQPQHF.

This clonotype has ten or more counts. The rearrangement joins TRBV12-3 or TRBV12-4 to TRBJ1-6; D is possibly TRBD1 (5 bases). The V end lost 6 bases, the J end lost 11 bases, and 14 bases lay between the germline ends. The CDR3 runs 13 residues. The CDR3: CASSQRQKAPLHF. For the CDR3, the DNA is TGTGCCAGCAGCCAAAGACAGAAAGCACCCCTCCACTTT.

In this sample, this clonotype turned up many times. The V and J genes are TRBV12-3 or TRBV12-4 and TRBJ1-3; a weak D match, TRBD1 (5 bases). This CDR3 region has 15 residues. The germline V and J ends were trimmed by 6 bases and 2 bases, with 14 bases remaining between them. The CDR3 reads CASSPGQGTGNTIYF. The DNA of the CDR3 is TGTGCCAGCAGCCCTGGGCAGGGCACTGGAAACACCATATATTTT.

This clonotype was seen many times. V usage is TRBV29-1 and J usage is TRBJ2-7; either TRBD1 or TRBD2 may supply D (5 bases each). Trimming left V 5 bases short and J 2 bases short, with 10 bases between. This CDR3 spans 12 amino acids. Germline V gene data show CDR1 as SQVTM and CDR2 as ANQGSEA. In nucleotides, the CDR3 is TGCAGCGTTAGGGACGGAACCTACGAGCAGTACTTC. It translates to CSVRDGTYEQYF.

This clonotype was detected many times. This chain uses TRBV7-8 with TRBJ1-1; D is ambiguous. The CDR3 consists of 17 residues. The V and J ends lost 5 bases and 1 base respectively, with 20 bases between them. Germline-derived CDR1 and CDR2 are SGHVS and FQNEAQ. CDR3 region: CASSGEVGESANTEAFF. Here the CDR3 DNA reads TGTGCCAGCAGCGGAGAGGTCGGGGAGTCAGCGAACACTGAAGCTTTCTTT.

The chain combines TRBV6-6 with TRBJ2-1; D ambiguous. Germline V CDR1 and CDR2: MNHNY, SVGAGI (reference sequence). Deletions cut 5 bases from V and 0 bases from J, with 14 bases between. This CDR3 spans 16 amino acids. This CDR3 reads CASSNGRPSSYNEQFF. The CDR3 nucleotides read TGTGCCAGCAGTAACGGGCGGCCGAGCTCCTACAATGAGCAGTTCTTC.

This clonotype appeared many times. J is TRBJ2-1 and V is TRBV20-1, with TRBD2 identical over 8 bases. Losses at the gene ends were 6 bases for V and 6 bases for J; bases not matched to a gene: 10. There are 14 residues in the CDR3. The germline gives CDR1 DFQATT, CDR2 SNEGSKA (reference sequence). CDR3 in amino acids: CSAHGGASSNEQFF. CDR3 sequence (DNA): TGCAGTGCCCACGGGGGGGCATCGTCCAATGAGCAGTTCTTC.

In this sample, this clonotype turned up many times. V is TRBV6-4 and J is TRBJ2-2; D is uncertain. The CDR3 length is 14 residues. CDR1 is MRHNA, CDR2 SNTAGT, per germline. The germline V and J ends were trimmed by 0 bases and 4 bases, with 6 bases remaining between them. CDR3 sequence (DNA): TGTGCCAGCAGTGACTCGACTTCCACCGGGGAGCTGTTTTTT. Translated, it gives CASSDSTSTGELFF.

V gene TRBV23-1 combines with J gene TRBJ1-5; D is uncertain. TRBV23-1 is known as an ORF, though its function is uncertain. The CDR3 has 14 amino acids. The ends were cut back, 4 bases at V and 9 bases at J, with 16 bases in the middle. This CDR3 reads CASSLYGGNGPQHF. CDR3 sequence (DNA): TGCGCCAGCAGTCTGTACGGCGGTAATGGGCCCCAGCATTTT.

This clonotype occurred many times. In DNA, the CDR3 is TGTGCCAGCAGTTTATTGGGGGGATGGGGGACAGGGGATAACACTGAAGCTTTCTTT. It encodes CASSLLGGWGTGDNTEAFF. J is TRBJ1-1 and V is TRBV27; TRBD1 matches 10 bases. With 1 base clipped from V and 2 bases from J, the junction kept 13 bases outside the gene matches. CDR1 is MNHEY, CDR2 SMNVEV, per germline (reference sequence). The CDR3 covers 19 residues.

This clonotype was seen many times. CDR3 loop: CASTGTSYNSPLHF. CDR3 DNA: TGTGCCAGCACGGGGACAAGTTATAATTCACCCCTCCACTTT. The gene calls are TRBV19 and TRBJ1-6; maybe TRBD1 (6 bases). The CDR3 spans 14 residues. V dropped 9 bases and J dropped 4 bases, with 13 bases sitting between them. Per germline, CDR1 LNHDA and CDR2 SQIVND (reference sequence).

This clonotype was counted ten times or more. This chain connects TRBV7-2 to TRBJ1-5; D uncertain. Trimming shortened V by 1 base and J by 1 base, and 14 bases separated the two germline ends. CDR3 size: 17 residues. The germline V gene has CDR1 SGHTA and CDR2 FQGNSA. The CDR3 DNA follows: TGTGCCAGCAGCTTAGATCATCTGGGGTTGAGCAATCAGCCCCAGCATTTT. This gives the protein CASSLDHLGLSNQPQHF.

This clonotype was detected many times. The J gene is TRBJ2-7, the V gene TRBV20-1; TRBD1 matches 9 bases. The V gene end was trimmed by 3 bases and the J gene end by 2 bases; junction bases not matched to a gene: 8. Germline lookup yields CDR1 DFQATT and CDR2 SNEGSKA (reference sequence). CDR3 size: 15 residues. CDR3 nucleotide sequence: TGCAGTGCTAGCAGCCCGGGACAGGGACCCTACGAGCAGTACTTC. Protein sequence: CSASSPGQGPYEQYF.

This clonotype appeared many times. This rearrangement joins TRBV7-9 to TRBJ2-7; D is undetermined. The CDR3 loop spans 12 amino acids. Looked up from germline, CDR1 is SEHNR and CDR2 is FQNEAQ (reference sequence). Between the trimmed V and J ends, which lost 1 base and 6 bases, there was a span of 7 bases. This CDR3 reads CASSLGVGEQYF. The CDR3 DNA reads TGTGCCAGCAGCTTAGGGGTGGGCGAGCAGTACTTC. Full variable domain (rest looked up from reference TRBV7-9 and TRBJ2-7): DTGVSQNPRHKITKRGQNVTFRCDPISEHNRLYWYRQTLGQGPEFLTYFQNEAQLEKSRLLSDRFSAERPKGSFSTLEIQRTEQGDSAMYLCASSLGVGEQYFGPGTRLTVT.

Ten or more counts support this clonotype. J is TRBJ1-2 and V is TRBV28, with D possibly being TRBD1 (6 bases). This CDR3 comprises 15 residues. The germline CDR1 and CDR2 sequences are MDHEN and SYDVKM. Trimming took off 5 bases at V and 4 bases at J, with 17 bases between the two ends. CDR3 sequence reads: CASSTAREQGYGYTF. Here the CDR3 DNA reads TGTGCCAGCAGTACCGCCAGGGAACAGGGCTATGGCTACACCTTC.

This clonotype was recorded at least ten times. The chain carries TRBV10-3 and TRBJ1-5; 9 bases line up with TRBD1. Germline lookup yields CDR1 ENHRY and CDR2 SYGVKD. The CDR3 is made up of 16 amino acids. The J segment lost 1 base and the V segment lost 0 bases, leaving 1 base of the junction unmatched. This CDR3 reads CAISESTGGSNQPQHF. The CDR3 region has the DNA TGTGCCATCAGTGAGTCGACAGGGGGAAGCAATCAGCCCCAGCATTTT.

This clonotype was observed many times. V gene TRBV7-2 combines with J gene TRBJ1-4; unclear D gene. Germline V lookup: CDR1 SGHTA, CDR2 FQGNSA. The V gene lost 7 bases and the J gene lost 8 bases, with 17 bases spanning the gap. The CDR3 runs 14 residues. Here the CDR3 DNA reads TGTGCCAGCACCTCCGAACCATACGGGGAAAAACTGTTTTTT. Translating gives CASTSEPYGEKLFF.